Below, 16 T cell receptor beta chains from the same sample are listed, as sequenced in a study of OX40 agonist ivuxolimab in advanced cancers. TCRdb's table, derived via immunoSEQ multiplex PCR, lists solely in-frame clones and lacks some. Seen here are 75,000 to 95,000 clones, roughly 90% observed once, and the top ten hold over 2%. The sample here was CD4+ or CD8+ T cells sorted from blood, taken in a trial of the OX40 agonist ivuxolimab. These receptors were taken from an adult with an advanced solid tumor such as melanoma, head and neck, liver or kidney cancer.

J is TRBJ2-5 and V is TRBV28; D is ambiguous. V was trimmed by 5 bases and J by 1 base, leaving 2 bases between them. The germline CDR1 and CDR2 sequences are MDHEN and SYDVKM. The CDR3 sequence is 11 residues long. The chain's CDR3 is CASSLQETQYF. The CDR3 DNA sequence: TGTGCCAGCAGTCTCCAAGAGACCCAGTACTTC. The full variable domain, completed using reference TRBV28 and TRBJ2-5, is DVKVTQSSRYLVKRTGEKVFLECVQDMDHENMFWYRQDPGLGLRLIYFSYDVKMKEKGDIPEGYSVSREKKERFSLILESASTNQTSMYLCASSLQETQYFGPGTRLLVL.

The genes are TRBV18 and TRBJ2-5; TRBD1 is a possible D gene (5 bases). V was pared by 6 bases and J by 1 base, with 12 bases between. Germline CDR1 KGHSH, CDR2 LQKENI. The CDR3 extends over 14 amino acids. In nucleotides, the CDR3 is TGTGCCAGCTCCCCTAGACAGCGCCAAGAGACCCAGTACTTC. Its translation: CASSPRQRQETQYF.

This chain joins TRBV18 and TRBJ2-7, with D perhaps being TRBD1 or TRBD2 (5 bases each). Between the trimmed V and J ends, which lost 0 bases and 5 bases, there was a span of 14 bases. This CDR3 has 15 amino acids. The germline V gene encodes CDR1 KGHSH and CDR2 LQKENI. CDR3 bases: TGTGCCAGCTCACCACCGGGACGGACCCCCAACGAGCAGTACTTC. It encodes CASSPPGRTPNEQYF.

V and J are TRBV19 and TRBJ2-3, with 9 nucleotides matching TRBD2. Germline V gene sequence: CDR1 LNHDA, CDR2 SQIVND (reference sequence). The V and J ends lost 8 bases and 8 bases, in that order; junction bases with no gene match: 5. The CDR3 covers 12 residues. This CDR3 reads CASSTAGGTQYF. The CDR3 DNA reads TGTGCCAGTTCGACAGCGGGAGGTACGCAGTATTTT. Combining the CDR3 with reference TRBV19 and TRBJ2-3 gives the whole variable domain DGGITQSPKYLFRKEGQNVTLSCEQNLNHDAMYWYRQDPGQGLRLIYYSQIVNDFQKGDIAEGYSVSREKKESFPLTVTSAQKNPTAFYLCASSTAGGTQYFGPGTRLTVL.

The CDR3 sequence is CASSPRTRQINEQFF. The CDR3 DNA reads TGTGCCAGCAGCCCCCGGACACGACAGATCAATGAGCAGTTCTTC. This chain uses TRBV13 with TRBJ2-1; maybe TRBD1 (5 bases). This CDR3 contains 15 residues. Trimming left V 5 bases short and J 6 bases short, with 17 bases between. From germline, CDR1 is PRHDT and CDR2 FYEKMQ (reference sequence).

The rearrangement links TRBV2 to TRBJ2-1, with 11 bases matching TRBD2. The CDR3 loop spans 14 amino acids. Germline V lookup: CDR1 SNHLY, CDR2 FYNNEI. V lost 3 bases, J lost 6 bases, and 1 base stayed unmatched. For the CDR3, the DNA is TGTGCCAGCAGTGAGACTAGCGGGACCAATGAGCAGTTCTTC. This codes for CASSETSGTNEQFF.

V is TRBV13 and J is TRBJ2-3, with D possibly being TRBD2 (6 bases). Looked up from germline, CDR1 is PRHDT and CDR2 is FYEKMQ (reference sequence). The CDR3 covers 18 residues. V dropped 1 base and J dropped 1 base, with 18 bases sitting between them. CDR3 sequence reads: CASSLVGSPASGTDTQYF. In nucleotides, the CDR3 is TGTGCCAGCAGCTTAGTTGGGAGTCCGGCTAGCGGCACAGATACGCAGTATTTT. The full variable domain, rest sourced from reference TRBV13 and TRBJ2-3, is AAGVIQSPRHLIKEKRETATLKCYPIPRHDTVYWYQQGPGQDPQFLISFYEKMQSDKGSIPDRFSAQQFSDYHSELNMSSLELGDSALYFCASSLVGSPASGTDTQYFGPGTRLTVL.

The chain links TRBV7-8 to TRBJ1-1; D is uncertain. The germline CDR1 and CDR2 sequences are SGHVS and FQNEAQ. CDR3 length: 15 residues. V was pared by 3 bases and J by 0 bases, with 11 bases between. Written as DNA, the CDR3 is TGTGCCAGCAGCTTCTCCTCGGGTCTGAACACTGAAGCTTTCTTT. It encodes CASSFSSGLNTEAFF.

The chain's CDR3 is CASSVAPSGNEKLFF. For the CDR3, the DNA is TGTGCCAGCAGCGTAGCTCCCTCTGGGAATGAAAAACTGTTTTTT. The chain uses TRBV9 and TRBJ1-4, with D unclear. The CDR3 covers 15 residues. V lost 0 bases, J lost 5 bases, and 11 bases lay in between. In germline, CDR1 is SGDLS, CDR2 YYNGEE.

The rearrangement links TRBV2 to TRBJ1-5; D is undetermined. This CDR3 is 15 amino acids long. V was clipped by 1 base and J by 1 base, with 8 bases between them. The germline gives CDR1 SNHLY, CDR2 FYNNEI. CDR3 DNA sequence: TGTGCCAGCAGTGAAGGACCGTCGAGCAATCAGCCCCAGCATTTT. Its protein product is CASSEGPSSNQPQHF.

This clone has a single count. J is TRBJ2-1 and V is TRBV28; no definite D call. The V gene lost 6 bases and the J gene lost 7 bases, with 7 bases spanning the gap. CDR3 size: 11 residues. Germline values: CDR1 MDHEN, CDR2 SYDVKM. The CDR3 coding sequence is TGTGCCAGCAGGAGGCTTAATGAGCAGTTCTTC. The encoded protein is CASRRLNEQFF. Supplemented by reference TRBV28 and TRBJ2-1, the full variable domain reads DVKVTQSSRYLVKRTGEKVFLECVQDMDHENMFWYRQDPGLGLRLIYFSYDVKMKEKGDIPEGYSVSREKKERFSLILESASTNQTSMYLCASRRLNEQFFGPGTRLTVL.

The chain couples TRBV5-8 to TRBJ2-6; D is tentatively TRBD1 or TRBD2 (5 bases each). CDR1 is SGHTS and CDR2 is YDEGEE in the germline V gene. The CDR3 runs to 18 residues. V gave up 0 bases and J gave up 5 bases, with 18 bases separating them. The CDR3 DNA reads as TGTGCCAGCAGCTTGGGGTTGACGGGGCCGCTTAGGGCCAACGTCCTGACTTTC. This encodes CASSLGLTGPLRANVLTF.

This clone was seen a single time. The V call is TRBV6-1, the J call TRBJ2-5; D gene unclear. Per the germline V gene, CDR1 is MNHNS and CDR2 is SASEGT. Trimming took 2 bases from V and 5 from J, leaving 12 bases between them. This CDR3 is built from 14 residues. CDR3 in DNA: TGTGCCAGCAGTGAACCCCCCCCCTCCGAGACCCAGTACTTC. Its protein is CASSEPPPSETQYF.

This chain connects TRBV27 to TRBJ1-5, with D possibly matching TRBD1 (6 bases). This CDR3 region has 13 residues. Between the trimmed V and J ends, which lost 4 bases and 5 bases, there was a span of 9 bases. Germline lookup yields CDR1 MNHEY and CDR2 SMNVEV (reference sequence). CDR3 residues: CASSWDTHQPQHF. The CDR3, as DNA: TGTGCCAGCAGTTGGGACACCCATCAGCCCCAGCATTTT.

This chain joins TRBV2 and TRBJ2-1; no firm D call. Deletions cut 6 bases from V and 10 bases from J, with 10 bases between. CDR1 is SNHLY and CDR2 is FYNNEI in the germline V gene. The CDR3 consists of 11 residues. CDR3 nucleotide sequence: TGTGCCAGCAGCGCCCTGAAAGAGCAGTTCTTC. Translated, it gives CASSALKEQFF. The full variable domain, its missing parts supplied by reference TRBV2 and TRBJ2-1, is EPEVTQTPSHQVTQMGQEVILRCVPISNHLYFYWYRQILGQKVEFLVSFYNNEISEKSEIFDDQFSVERPDGSNFTLKIRSTKLEDSAMYFCASSALKEQFFGPGTRLTVL.

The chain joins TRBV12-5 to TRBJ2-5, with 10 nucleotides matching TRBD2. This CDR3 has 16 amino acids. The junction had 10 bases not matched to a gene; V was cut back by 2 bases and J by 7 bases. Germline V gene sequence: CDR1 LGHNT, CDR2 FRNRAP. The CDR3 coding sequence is TGTGCTAGTGGTTTGCTCTCCACTAGCGGGGTTGGGACCCAGTACTTC. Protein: CASGLLSTSGVGTQYF. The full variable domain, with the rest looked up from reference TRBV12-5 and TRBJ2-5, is DARVTQTPRHKVTEMGQEVTMRCQPILGHNTVFWYRQTMMQGLELLAYFRNRAPLDDSGMPKDRFSAEMPDATLATLKIQPSEPRDSAVYFCASGLLSTSGVGTQYFGPGTRLLVL.